The 26 T cell receptor beta chains in this list originate from one sample, sequenced in a study of identical twins. TCRdb itself ran the 5' RACE reads through MiXCR, one entry per CDR3 protein. The sample holds roughly 1.6 million distinct CDR3 sequences, 32% seen once. Material: cord blood. The receptor set was obtained from a newborn girl in good health.

The table lists this clonotype with a few counts. The V call is TRBV10-3, the J call TRBJ2-7; D is unclear. CDR1 ENHRY and CDR2 SYGVKD come from the germline V gene. The CDR3 is 13 amino acids. With 4 bases removed from V and 0 bases from J, the gap between germline ends came to 7 bases. CDR3: CAISVHSSYEQYF. In DNA form, the CDR3 reads TGTGCCATCAGTGTTCACAGCTCCTACGAGCAGTACTTC.

The V gene is TRBV29-1, the J gene TRBJ1-1, with a tentative D call TRBD1 (5 bases). The V gene lost 5 bases and the J gene lost 2 bases, with 18 bases spanning the gap. The CDR3 extends over 15 amino acids. CDR1 is SQVTM, CDR2 ANQGSEA, per germline. CDR3 loop: CSVLDRGRGNTEAFF. CDR3 nucleotides: TGCAGCGTTCTTGACAGAGGGCGGGGAAACACTGAAGCTTTCTTT.

This chain uses TRBV28 with TRBJ1-1, with 9 bases matching TRBD1. Germline assignment: CDR1 MDHEN and CDR2 SYDVKM. Unmatched junction bases numbered 7, after V lost 4 bases and J lost 4 bases. This CDR3 has 15 amino acids. CDR3 nucleotides: TGTGCCAGCAGTTCCCCAGGGACAGGGAGCACTGAAGCTTTCTTT. The encoded protein is CASSSPGTGSTEAFF.

The J gene is TRBJ2-5, the V gene TRBV20-1; the D is unclear. Germline V gives CDR1 DFQATT, CDR2 SNEGSKA (reference sequence). The V gene lost 5 bases and the J gene lost 4 bases, with 5 bases spanning the gap. The CDR3 has 10 amino acids. The CDR3 spells CSARPETQYF. In DNA, the CDR3 is TGCAGTGCTCGGCCAGAGACCCAGTACTTC.

This clonotype has only a few counts. This chain joins TRBV27 and TRBJ2-1; 10 bases match TRBD2. In germline, CDR1 is MNHEY, CDR2 SMNVEV (reference sequence). The junction had 3 bases not matched to a gene; V was cut back by 5 bases and J by 5 bases. CDR3 length: 14 amino acids. The CDR3 spells CASSTSGINNEQFF. As DNA, the CDR3 is TGTGCCAGCAGTACTAGCGGGATAAACAATGAGCAGTTCTTC.

The V and J genes are TRBV5-1 and TRBJ1-2; no clear D. V lost 4 bases to trimming and J lost 2 bases, with 15 bases between them. Germline CDR1 SGHRS, CDR2 YFSETQ. This CDR3 comprises 15 residues. The CDR3, as DNA: TGCGCCAGCAGCCCCGTCGAGCGGTTAAACTATGGCTACACCTTC. Protein sequence: CASSPVERLNYGYTF.

This clonotype was seen a few times. The CDR3 loop reads CASTEVGPLTSIYGYTF. In nucleotides, the CDR3 is TGTGCCAGCACCGAGGTTGGACCGCTCACCTCTATCTATGGCTACACCTTC. The chain links TRBV27 to TRBJ1-2; D is unclear. The CDR3 has 17 amino acids. V was pared by 7 bases and J by 4 bases, with 25 bases between. CDR1 is MNHEY and CDR2 is SMNVEV in the germline V gene (reference sequence).

The J gene is TRBJ2-5, the V gene TRBV30, with 10 nucleotides matching TRBD1. The CDR3 is made up of 13 amino acids. CDR1 GTSNPN and CDR2 SVGIG come from the germline V gene (reference sequence). Trimming took 2 bases from V and 11 from J; bases not matched to a gene: 8. The CDR3 bases are TGTGCCTGGAGTTCCTTCCGGGACAGGGGACAGTACTTC. It specifies CAWSSFRDRGQYF.

The CDR3 DNA follows: TGTGCCAGCAGCTTAGTTCAGGTCTCACCCCTCCACTTT. Its protein product is CASSLVQVSPLHF. The J gene is TRBJ1-6, the V gene TRBV7-2; D gene ambiguous. V was pared by 1 base and J by 10 bases, with 8 bases between. The length of the CDR3 is 13 residues. The germline gives CDR1 SGHTA, CDR2 FQGNSA.

This chain links TRBV30 with TRBJ2-1, with TRBD2 identical over 15 bases. The CDR3 length is 20 residues. V lost 3 bases, J lost 2 bases, and 14 bases stayed unmatched. Germline V gene sequence: CDR1 GTSNPN, CDR2 SVGIG (reference sequence). CDR3 DNA: TGTGCCTGGAGCGAGGGGACTAGCGGGGGGCCTTCACGAACCTACAATGAGCAGTTCTTC. Protein: CAWSEGTSGGPSRTYNEQFF. Drawing the rest from reference TRBV30 and TRBJ2-1, the complete variable domain is SQTIHQWPATLVQPVGSPLSLECTVEGTSNPNLYWYRQAAGRGLQLLFYSVGIGQISSEVPQNLSASRPQDRQFILSSKKLLLSDSGFYLCAWSEGTSGGPSRTYNEQFFGPGTRLTVL.

There are a few counts of this clonotype. The chain has TRBV12-3 or TRBV12-4 and TRBJ1-2; D is undetermined. V lost 1 base and J lost 4, with 13 bases in between. The CDR3 is 15 amino acids. The CDR3 spells CASSLVPTVIYGYTF. CDR3 bases: TGTGCCAGCAGTTTAGTGCCGACCGTCATCTATGGCTACACCTTC.

In this sample, this clonotype turned up a few times. The chain recombines TRBV20-1 with TRBJ2-4; D might be TRBD1 (6 bases). V was trimmed by 3 bases and J by 0 bases, leaving 9 bases between them. The V gene's germline CDR1 is DFQATT and CDR2 SNEGSKA (reference sequence). The CDR3 spans 14 residues. CDR3 bases: TGCAGTGCTAGGCCACAGGGAGCCAAAAACATTCAGTACTTC. This translates into CSARPQGAKNIQYF.

The V call is TRBV20-1, the J call TRBJ2-1; 12 nucleotides line up with TRBD2. Germline V gene lookup returns CDR1 DFQATT and CDR2 SNEGSKA (reference sequence). The CDR3 length is 14 residues. V shed 5 bases and J 8 bases; nucleotides not matched to a gene: 7. As DNA, the CDR3 is TGCAGTGCTGCATCTAGCGGGAGGGCCGATGAGCAGTTCTTC. Amino acids: CSAASSGRADEQFF.

The J gene is TRBJ1-5, the V gene TRBV3-1; D remains ambiguous. V lost 1 base to trimming and J lost 4 bases, with 11 bases between them. The germline CDR1 and CDR2 sequences are LGHDT and YNNKEL (reference sequence). This CDR3 has 15 amino acids. The CDR3 is CASSQGAQPNQPQHF. The CDR3 bases are TGTGCCAGCAGCCAAGGGGCACAGCCAAATCAGCCCCAGCATTTT. Full variable domain (outside the CDR3, taken from reference TRBV3-1 and TRBJ1-5): DTAVSQTPKYLVTQMGNDKSIKCEQNLGHDTMYWYKQDSKKFLKIMFSYNNKELIINETVPNRFSPKSPDKAHLNLHINSLELGDSAVYFCASSQGAQPNQPQHFGDGTRLSIL.

This clonotype was picked up one time. Its ends do not fully match the called genes, so a read error is possible. This chain uses TRBV2 with TRBJ2-3; 10 bases fit TRBD2. This CDR3 spans 16 amino acids. In germline, CDR1 is SNHLY, CDR2 FYNNEI. The CDR3 region has the DNA TGTGCCGGCAGTACTACTAGCGGGACAGTAGGAGATACGCAGTATTTT. This gives the protein CAGSTTSGTVGDTQYF.

The chain is built from TRBV30 and TRBJ2-1; either TRBD1 or TRBD2 may supply D (5 bases each). Germline lookup yields CDR1 GTSNPN and CDR2 SVGIG (reference sequence). CDR3 length equals 16 residues. V shed 0 bases and J shed 0 bases, with 12 bases lying between them. CDR3 sequence: CAWSVRGVSSYNEQFF. The CDR3 coding sequence is TGTGCCTGGAGTGTACGAGGGGTTAGCTCCTACAATGAGCAGTTCTTC.

Only a few counts were recorded for this clonotype. The V call is TRBV5-1, the J call TRBJ2-3, with D possibly matching TRBD1 (5 bases). CDR3 length equals 15 residues. Trimming left V 0 bases short and J 2 bases short, with 10 bases between. Per germline, CDR1 SGHRS and CDR2 YFSETQ. As DNA, the CDR3 is TGCGCCAGCAGCTTGGGGACATTTTACACAGATACGCAGTATTTT. This gives the protein CASSLGTFYTDTQYF.

In DNA form, the CDR3 reads TGCGCCAGCAGCTTAACTAGCGGGAGGGCTTGGTACAATGAGCAGTTCTTC. Protein sequence: CASSLTSGRAWYNEQFF. The rearrangement links TRBV5-1 to TRBJ2-1, with 13 bases lining up with TRBD2. Germline V gene data show CDR1 as SGHRS and CDR2 as YFSETQ. This CDR3 region has 17 residues. The V gene end was trimmed by 2 bases and the J gene end by 4 bases; junction bases not matched to a gene: 6.

The rearrangement links TRBV5-1 to TRBJ2-7, with 11 nucleotides matching TRBD2. The CDR3 runs to 17 residues. Germline assignment: CDR1 SGHRS and CDR2 YFSETQ. After removal of 3 bases from V and 4 bases from J, the junction contained 12 bases not matched to a gene. The CDR3 here is CASSSTSGANDLYEQYF. The CDR3 nucleotides read TGCGCCAGCAGCTCGACTAGCGGGGCTAATGACCTTTACGAGCAGTACTTC.

The chain carries TRBV20-1 and TRBJ2-3; TRBD1 agrees at 7 bases. J lost 5 bases, V lost 6 bases, and 11 bases had no gene match. Germline V gene sequence: CDR1 DFQATT, CDR2 SNEGSKA (reference sequence). The length of the CDR3 is 14 residues. The CDR3 sequence is CSAYSRGWVDTQYF. Here the CDR3 DNA reads TGCAGTGCCTACTCCAGGGGGTGGGTAGATACGCAGTATTTT.

Only a few counts were recorded for this clonotype. The rearrangement uses TRBV24-1 and TRBJ2-3; maybe TRBD1 (5 bases). This CDR3 has 12 residues. Trimming pared 5 bases from V and 4 bases from J, leaving 6 bases between. Germline loops: CDR1 KGHDR, CDR2 SFDVKD. The CDR3 nucleotides are TGTGCCACCAGTGCAGGGCCAGATACGCAGTATTTT. Encoded protein: CATSAGPDTQYF.

CDR3 region: CASRRGEEDYGYTF. The CDR3 DNA reads as TGTGCCAGCAGAAGGGGTGAGGAGGACTATGGCTACACCTTC. The V gene is TRBV2, the J gene TRBJ1-2; D may be TRBD1 (5 bases). Trimming left V 6 bases short and J 3 bases short, with 14 bases between. The CDR3 extends over 14 amino acids. Germline CDR1 and CDR2: SNHLY and FYNNEI. The variable domain in full, completed from reference TRBV2 and TRBJ1-2, reads EPEVTQTPSHQVTQMGQEVILRCVPISNHLYFYWYRQILGQKVEFLVSFYNNEISEKSEIFDDQFSVERPDGSNFTLKIRSTKLEDSAMYFCASRRGEEDYGYTFGSGTRLTVV.

The chain's CDR3 is CSARGGRSDTQYF. In nucleotides, the CDR3 is TGCAGTGCTAGAGGGGGGAGGTCTGATACGCAGTATTTT. V gene TRBV20-1 combines with J gene TRBJ2-3, with D perhaps TRBD2 (6 bases). The CDR3 has 13 residues. The germline gives CDR1 DFQATT, CDR2 SNEGSKA (reference sequence). The germline V and J ends were trimmed by 1 base and 6 bases, with 11 bases remaining between them.

The genes are TRBV5-1 and TRBJ2-7; 9 bases are shared with TRBD2. This CDR3 comprises 14 residues. V was clipped by 4 bases and J by 3 bases; unmatched bases: 5. CDR1 is SGHRS, CDR2 YFSETQ, per germline. The CDR3 is CASSPRTSVYEQYF. CDR3 DNA: TGCGCCAGCAGCCCGAGGACTAGCGTCTACGAGCAGTACTTC.

This clonotype occurred a few times. The rearrangement joins TRBV20-1 to TRBJ2-7, with D possibly being TRBD2 (5 bases). The CDR3 loop spans 14 amino acids. Looked up from germline, CDR1 is DFQATT and CDR2 is SNEGSKA (reference sequence). V was shortened by 5 bases and J by 0 bases, with 14 bases between the two germline ends. Written as DNA, the CDR3 is TGCAGTGCTCGTCTCTATCGGGACTCCTACGAGCAGTACTTC. It yields the protein CSARLYRDSYEQYF.

The V and J genes are TRBV20-1 and TRBJ2-7; 9 bases are shared with TRBD2. The germline gives CDR1 DFQATT, CDR2 SNEGSKA (reference sequence). The J segment lost 2 bases and the V segment lost 6 bases, leaving 14 bases of the junction unmatched. This CDR3 comprises 16 residues. As DNA, the CDR3 is TGCAGTGCGCCGATGGACCTGGGGACTAGCCCCTACGAGCAGTACTTC. Amino acids: CSAPMDLGTSPYEQYF.